One and the same sample provided the 25 T cell receptor beta chains below, sequenced in a study of beta chain features in type 1 diabetes. What was sequenced were expressed TCRB transcripts, since all of the isolated RNA had been reverse transcribed. Data came from immunoSEQ multiplex PCR; TCRdb stores just in-frame clones and leaves some out. The data show hundreds of thousands of clones, roughly a sixth seen once. Sequencing input: naive CD4+ T cells from blood. Source of these receptors: a man between 18 and 35 years old in good health.

The chain carries TRBV5-1 and TRBJ1-1; 7 positions agree with TRBD1. J gave up 1 base and V 2 bases, and 2 bases lay outside the gene matches. Per the germline V gene, CDR1 is SGHRS and CDR2 is YFSETQ. This CDR3 has 14 amino acids. The CDR3 DNA reads as TGCGCCAGCAGCTTCACAGGGGAGAACACTGAAGCTTTCTTT. Its translation: CASSFTGENTEAFF. The full variable domain, completed using reference TRBV5-1 and TRBJ1-1, is KAGVTQTPRYLIKTRGQQVTLSCSPISGHRSVSWYQQTPGQGLQFLFEYFSETQRNKGNFPGRFSGRQFSNSRSEMNVSTLELGDSALYLCASSFTGENTEAFFGQGTRLTVV.

The chain uses TRBV6-6 and TRBJ1-1; maybe TRBD1 (5 bases). The CDR3 sequence is 15 residues long. Deletions cut 2 bases from V and 3 bases from J, with 13 bases between. CDR1 and CDR2 (germline): MNHNY, SVGAGI (reference sequence). The CDR3 here is CASSYTPGRDTEAFF. CDR3 nucleotide sequence: TGTGCCAGCAGTTACACGCCGGGACGGGACACTGAAGCTTTCTTT.

This clone was detected a few times. Additional DNA sequences in this sample encode the identical CDR3. The CDR3 reads CASSLTGVNTEAFF. The DNA for the CDR3 is TGTGCCAGCAGCTTAACGGGGGTGAACACTGAAGCTTTCTTT. The chain combines TRBV7-9 with TRBJ1-1; D might be TRBD1 (5 bases). Germline lookup yields CDR1 SEHNR and CDR2 FQNEAQ (reference sequence). This CDR3 is 14 amino acids long. Trimming took off 2 bases at V and 0 bases at J, with 7 bases between the two ends.

This clone was picked up a small number of times. The rearrangement links TRBV9 to TRBJ1-2; D is ambiguous. Germline V gene data show CDR1 as SGDLS and CDR2 as YYNGEE. The ends were cut back, 2 bases at V and 2 bases at J, with 19 bases in the middle. CDR3 length: 17 amino acids. CDR3 protein: CASSVGSNLDGNYGYTF. CDR3 in DNA: TGTGCCAGCAGCGTTGGCTCGAATCTTGACGGGAACTATGGCTACACCTTC.

This clone was seen more than once but under ten times. CDR3 sequence: CASSFHFGQGSLYQETQYF. CDR3 in DNA: TGTGCCAGCAGCTTCCATTTTGGACAGGGGAGCCTATACCAAGAGACCCAGTACTTC. This chain links TRBV7-2 with TRBJ2-5; 9 positions agree with TRBD1. J lost 0 bases, V lost 3 bases, and 14 bases had no gene match. This CDR3 spans 19 amino acids. The germline V gene has CDR1 SGHTA and CDR2 FQGNSA. Using reference TRBV7-2 and TRBJ2-5 for the parts outside the CDR3, the full variable domain is GAGVSQSPSNKVTEKGKDVELRCDPISGHTALYWYRQSLGQGLEFLIYFQGNSAPDKSGLPSDRFSAERTGGSVSTLTIQRTQQEDSAVYLCASSFHFGQGSLYQETQYFGPGTRLLVL.

This clone occurred a few times. The V call is TRBV7-3, the J call TRBJ2-3; the match to TRBD2 covers 13 bases. The CDR3 spans 21 residues. V lost 0 bases, J lost 2 bases, and 14 bases stayed unmatched. Germline-derived CDR1 and CDR2 are SGHTA and FQGTGA. Here the CDR3 DNA reads TGTGCCAGCAGCTTAACGGCAGCCGGGACTAGCGGGATCGGTGCCACAGATACGCAGTATTTT. It is translated as CASSLTAAGTSGIGATDTQYF.

J is TRBJ1-1 and V is TRBV19; D is unresolved. CDR1 LNHDA and CDR2 SQIVND come from the germline V gene (reference sequence). V lost 4 bases and J lost 1, with 16 bases in between. CDR3 length: 16 residues. The CDR3 nucleotides are TGTGCCAGTAGTAGTCCCTATTGGACGGAGAACACTGAAGCTTTCTTT. It yields the protein CASSSPYWTENTEAFF.

The rearrangement joins TRBV2 to TRBJ1-1; the match to TRBD1 covers 9 bases. Germline V gives CDR1 SNHLY, CDR2 FYNNEI. Trimming removed 5 bases from V and 5 bases from J; junction bases left unmatched: 6. The CDR3 length is 14 residues. The CDR3 spells CASSTGGRVTEAFF. DNA of the CDR3: TGTGCCAGCAGTACAGGGGGCAGAGTGACTGAAGCTTTCTTT.

The rearrangement joins TRBV10-3 to TRBJ1-2; D is possibly TRBD1 (6 bases). The CDR3 runs to 13 residues. Trimming stripped 5 bases from V and 4 bases from J, with 11 bases between. CDR1 ENHRY and CDR2 SYGVKD come from the germline V gene. CDR3 protein: CAISFGDIYGYTF. CDR3 nucleotide sequence: TGTGCCATCAGTTTTGGGGACATCTATGGCTACACCTTC.

This clone was detected a few times. The gene calls are TRBV15 and TRBJ1-4; 7 nucleotides align to TRBD1. Trimming at V came to 3 bases and at J to 3 bases, leaving 1 base not matched to a gene. Germline V gives CDR1 LNHNV, CDR2 YYDKDF (reference sequence). The CDR3 contains 14 residues. CDR3 coding DNA: TGTGCCACCAGCAGGACAGGGTCTAATGAAAAACTGTTTTTT. Protein product: CATSRTGSNEKLFF.

The table lists this clone with a few counts. V is TRBV28 and J is TRBJ2-7; D not resolved. Germline V gene sequence: CDR1 MDHEN, CDR2 SYDVKM. This CDR3 comprises 12 residues. V lost 8 bases to trimming and J lost 0 bases, with 8 bases between them. In DNA form, the CDR3 reads TGTGCCAGCGCGACCAGCTCCTACGAGCAGTACTTC. Its protein is CASATSSYEQYF.

This clone was seen a handful of times. The J gene is TRBJ2-1, the V gene TRBV18; 8 bases agree with TRBD1. V trimming: 3 bases; J trimming: 4 bases; junction bases outside the gene matches: 5. CDR3 length: 15 residues. The germline V gene encodes CDR1 KGHSH and CDR2 LQKENI. CDR3 sequence (DNA): TGTGCCAGCTCACCTTGGACAGGGACTTACAATGAGCAGTTCTTC. This translates into CASSPWTGTYNEQFF.

This chain uses TRBV28 with TRBJ2-3, with 10 bases lining up with TRBD1. V was clipped by 5 bases and J by 2 bases; unmatched bases: 4. The CDR3 runs to 15 residues. The germline CDR1 and CDR2 sequences are MDHEN and SYDVKM. In DNA, the CDR3 is TGTGCCAGCAGTCCCGGGACAGGGGCCACAGATACGCAGTATTTT. Translated, it gives CASSPGTGATDTQYF.

Ten or more counts support this clone. The chain recombines TRBV13 with TRBJ2-5, with no clear D. Germline values: CDR1 PRHDT, CDR2 FYEKMQ (reference sequence). V was trimmed by 6 bases and J by 10 bases, leaving 21 bases between them. This CDR3 contains 14 residues. CDR3 residues: CASRRTGRKRGQYF. Here the CDR3 DNA reads TGTGCCAGCAGACGCACCGGGCGGAAGAGAGGCCAGTACTTC.

This clone was picked up a small number of times. The V and J genes are TRBV28 and TRBJ2-7; 9 bases are a match to TRBD1. CDR3 length equals 15 residues. The V segment lost 6 bases and the J segment 3 bases; nucleotides outside the gene matches: 9. Germline lookup yields CDR1 MDHEN and CDR2 SYDVKM. CDR3 protein: CASSPSGTGNYEQYF. As DNA, the CDR3 is TGTGCCAGCAGCCCCTCCGGGACAGGGAACTACGAGCAGTACTTC.

The chain joins TRBV7-7 to TRBJ2-7, with 7 bases that match TRBD1. Germline lookup yields CDR1 SSHAT and CDR2 FNYEAQ (reference sequence). The CDR3 covers 13 residues. V lost 5 bases to trimming and J lost 6 bases; unmatched junction nucleotides: 7. CDR3: CASSLYRGSEQYF. The DNA for the CDR3 is TGTGCCAGCAGCCTATACAGGGGATCCGAGCAGTACTTC.

This clone appeared a few times. This chain joins TRBV6-5 and TRBJ1-4; no firm D call. Germline CDR1 MNHEY, CDR2 SVGAGI. This CDR3 region has 14 residues. The V gene lost 6 bases and the J gene lost 7 bases, with 15 bases spanning the gap. The CDR3 loop reads CASRETPLVEKLFF. In DNA form, the CDR3 reads TGTGCCAGCAGAGAGACACCCCTGGTTGAAAAACTGTTTTTT.

The chain is built from TRBV7-2 and TRBJ2-5; D ambiguous. Trimming stripped 7 bases from V and 7 bases from J, with 13 bases between. Germline V CDR1 and CDR2: SGHTA, FQGNSA. CDR3 length: 12 residues. CDR3 DNA: TGTGCCAGCACTACCCCCGAAGGGACCCAGTACTTC. Encoded protein: CASTTPEGTQYF. Complete variable domain (other parts from reference TRBV7-2 and TRBJ2-5): GAGVSQSPSNKVTEKGKDVELRCDPISGHTALYWYRQSLGQGLEFLIYFQGNSAPDKSGLPSDRFSAERTGGSVSTLTIQRTQQEDSAVYLCASTTPEGTQYFGPGTRLLVL.

The chain carries TRBV9 and TRBJ2-3; 7 nucleotides line up with TRBD1. Germline lookup yields CDR1 SGDLS and CDR2 YYNGEE. CDR3 length: 16 residues. The junction had 11 bases not matched to a gene; V was cut back by 3 bases and J by 4 bases. This chain's CDR3 is CASSARRQGSADTQYF. DNA of the CDR3: TGTGCCAGCAGCGCCCGTCGACAGGGCAGTGCAGATACGCAGTATTTT.

This rearrangement joins TRBV6-6 to TRBJ1-4; tentative D call: TRBD1 (5 bases). The CDR3 is 13 residues long. The germline V and J ends were trimmed by 5 bases and 8 bases, with 12 bases remaining between them. CDR1 and CDR2 (germline): MNHNY, SVGAGI (reference sequence). CDR3 region: CASSRGTGEKLFF. The CDR3 DNA is TGTGCCAGCAGTCGAGGGACGGGGGAAAAACTGTTTTTT.

This clone was seen only a few times. CDR3 sequence: CSVEASGVPTGELFF. The CDR3 nucleotides read TGCAGCGTTGAAGCTAGCGGGGTCCCCACCGGGGAGCTGTTTTTT. J is TRBJ2-2 and V is TRBV29-1, with 9 nucleotides matching TRBD2. Per germline, CDR1 SQVTM and CDR2 ANQGSEA. The CDR3 sequence is 15 residues long. Trimming at V came to 1 base and at J to 4 bases, leaving 4 bases not matched to a gene.

The chain joins TRBV10-3 to TRBJ1-1, with TRBD1 matching 7 bases. Germline-derived CDR1 and CDR2 are ENHRY and SYGVKD. CDR3 length: 14 residues. J lost 0 bases, V lost 10 bases, and 8 bases had no gene match. CDR3 DNA: TGTGCCACCAGGAGACAGGGAGTGAACACTGAAGCTTTCTTT. Encoded protein: CATRRQGVNTEAFF.

This clone was seen a few times. The J gene is TRBJ2-1, the V gene TRBV19, with 7 bases matching TRBD1. V shed 6 bases and J 5 bases; nucleotides not matched to a gene: 10. CDR1 and CDR2 from the germline V gene are LNHDA and SQIVND (reference sequence). The CDR3 totals 15 residues. The CDR3 sequence is CASSTTRDSHNEQFF. The DNA of the CDR3 is TGTGCCAGTAGCACAACCCGGGACAGCCACAATGAGCAGTTCTTC.

This clone appeared a few times. One junction end disagrees with the germline gene, perhaps due to a read error. The chain joins TRBV30 to TRBJ2-3, with a weak D call TRBD2 (6 bases). In germline, CDR1 is GTSNPN, CDR2 SVGIG (reference sequence). The CDR3 loop spans 14 amino acids. CDR3 amino acids: CARRGAPAGNTQYF. DNA for the CDR3: TGTGCCCGGAGGGGAGCCCCGGCCGGGAATACGCAGTATTTT.

For this clone: At the DNA level, this CDR3 is encoded by other sequences in the same sample as well. The V and J genes are TRBV5-1 and TRBJ2-5, with a weak D call TRBD2 (5 bases). The CDR3 runs 13 residues. In germline, CDR1 is SGHRS, CDR2 YFSETQ. V was pared by 2 bases and J by 3 bases, with 8 bases between. CDR3 protein: CASSFAGEETQYF. The CDR3 DNA sequence: TGCGCCAGCAGCTTCGCCGGGGAAGAGACCCAGTACTTC.